The clone carrying this T cell receptor (beta chain) has more than one count but fewer than ten. This entry belongs to a study of blood T cell repertoires in COVID-19. Study summary: T cells, B-cell-depleted T cells, or PBMCs supplied cDNA or gDNA.

Method: immunoSEQ multiplex PCR; TCRdb's copy keeps in-frame clones and lacks some. This repertoire shows about 110,000 clones, over 60% found once; its top ten account for around 4%. V lost 3 bases, J lost 8 bases, and 17 bases lay in between. Germline assignment: CDR1 SGHVS and CDR2 FQNEAQ. This CDR3 is built from 15 residues. The chain uses TRBV7-8 and TRBJ2-1; no definite D call. The source is an elderly woman with acute or convalescent COVID-19. Sequencing was performed on peripheral blood. Written as DNA, the CDR3 is TGTGCCAGCAGCTTTAAGAGAGATCCGGTCGATGAGCAGTTCTTC. It yields the protein CASSFKRDPVDEQFF.